These T cell receptor beta chains were read from a single sample in a study of graft-versus-host responses after intestinal transplantation. This table comes from immunoSEQ multiplex PCR, and its TCRdb copy is limited to in-frame clones, with some not included. The table lists more than 90,000 clones, approximately 95% of them singletons. Antigens for these TCRs are unknown. The material sequenced was unstimulated CD8+ T cells sorted from spleen or lymph node cells, taken before intestinal transplant. The receptors shown here come from a human donor who received an intestinal transplant. The CDR3 runs from the conserved cysteine through the conserved F or W. D genes are given only for firm matches. Some rows mark clone size as missing; the rest say once, few, many or name a class of expanded clone.

clone size,D gene,V gene,J gene,CDR3 DNA,CDR3 protein
few,.,TRBV2,TRBJ2-7,TGTGCCAGCAGTGAAGTTTACTCTACCTACGAGCAGTACTTC,CASSEVYSTYEQYF
.,.,TRBV5-5,TRBJ2-2,TGTGCCAGCAGCGCGGGATCCGGGGAGCTGTTTTTT,CASSAGSGELFF
.,.,TRBV6-6,TRBJ1-1,TGTGCCAGCAGTCCCGGGATTTTGAACACTGAAGCTTTCTTT,CASSPGILNTEAFF
.,.,TRBV7-9,TRBJ1-2,TGTGCCAGCAGCTCCATCAAACAGGGAGGGATAGATGGCTACACCTTC,CASSSIKQGGIDGYTF
.,.,TRBV11-2,TRBJ2-3,TGTGCCAGCAGCTTGGATCTAGAGGCCTCCACCACAGATACGCAGTATTTT,CASSLDLEASTTDTQYF
few,TRBD1,TRBV30,TRBJ2-7,TGTGCCTGGAGTGTACCCACAGGGGGCTGGTACGAGCAGTACTTC,CAWSVPTGGWYEQYF
.,.,TRBV30,TRBJ1-1,TGTGCCTGGAGTGTACTCAAGAACACTGAAGCTTTCTTT,CAWSVLKNTEAFF
.,.,TRBV7-8,TRBJ2-7,TGTGCCAGCAGCCCTCCGGGACTTAGCTCAGGGTACGAGCAGTACTTC,CASSPPGLSSGYEQYF
.,.,TRBV9,TRBJ2-2,TGTGCCAGCAGCGTAGGCCAGGGTAACACCGGGGAGCTGTTTTTT,CASSVGQGNTGELFF
.,.,TRBV27,TRBJ2-4,TGTGCCAGCAGTCCGAATCAGGGTAGCATTCAGTACTTC,CASSPNQGSIQYF
.,.,TRBV11-2,TRBJ2-5,TGTGCCAGCAGCCCCGGTGCGGGGTCAAAAGAGACCCAGTACTTC,CASSPGAGSKETQYF
.,TRBD1,TRBV23-1,TRBJ1-4,TGCGCCAGCAGGGGACGACAGGGCGCTGAAAAACTGTTTTTT,CASRGRQGAEKLFF
.,.,TRBV25-1,TRBJ1-2,TGTGCCAGCAGTGAAGGGGGCGACTATGGCTACACCTTC,CASSEGGDYGYTF
.,.,TRBV13,TRBJ1-1,TGTGCCAGCAGTTCGTGGGGACCGGGGGACACTGAAGCTTTCTTT,CASSSWGPGDTEAFF
.,TRBD2,TRBV5-1,TRBJ2-7,TGCGCCAGCAGCTGGACTAGCGGGAGTTACGAGCAGTACTTC,CASSWTSGSYEQYF
.,.,TRBV5-1,TRBJ2-7,TGCGCCAGCAGCTTGGAAGGGGCCTACGAGCAGTACTTC,CASSLEGAYEQYF
.,.,TRBV28,TRBJ2-7,TGTGCCAGCCTTGCGGGGGCAGGGGTTCCCCCGATCTACGAGCAGTACTTC,CASLAGAGVPPIYEQYF
.,.,TRBV9,TRBJ1-1,TGTGCCAGCAGCGTAGATGAGGGAAGGGAAAGAAAAGCTTTCTTT,CASSVDEGRERKAFF
.,.,TRBV6-5,TRBJ1-2,TGTGCCAGCGCCGGGGGGTTAGATGGCTACACCTTC,CASAGGLDGYTF
.,TRBD2,TRBV19,TRBJ2-7,TGTGCCAGTAGCCCCTTTGCGGGGGGTTCCTACGAGCAGTACTTC,CASSPFAGGSYEQYF
once,.,TRBV4-3,TRBJ2-2,TGCGCCAGCAGCCAAGATAGCCTAGAGTTCACCGGGGAGCTGTTTTTT,CASSQDSLEFTGELFF
.,.,TRBV30,TRBJ2-3,TGTGCCTGGACGCGGGGCCCCCCAGATACGCAGTATTTT,CAWTRGPPDTQYF
once,.,TRBV19,TRBJ1-6,TGTGCCAGTAGTATGGGAGGGACCTTTTCACCCCTCCACTTT,CASSMGGTFSPLHF
.,TRBD2,TRBV5-1,TRBJ2-3,TGCGCCAGCAGCCTCATAGCGGGGAGCACAGATACGCAGTATTTT,CASSLIAGSTDTQYF
.,.,TRBV30,TRBJ2-3,TGTGCCTGGACCGCCGTCGGAGTAGATACGCAGTATTTT,CAWTAVGVDTQYF